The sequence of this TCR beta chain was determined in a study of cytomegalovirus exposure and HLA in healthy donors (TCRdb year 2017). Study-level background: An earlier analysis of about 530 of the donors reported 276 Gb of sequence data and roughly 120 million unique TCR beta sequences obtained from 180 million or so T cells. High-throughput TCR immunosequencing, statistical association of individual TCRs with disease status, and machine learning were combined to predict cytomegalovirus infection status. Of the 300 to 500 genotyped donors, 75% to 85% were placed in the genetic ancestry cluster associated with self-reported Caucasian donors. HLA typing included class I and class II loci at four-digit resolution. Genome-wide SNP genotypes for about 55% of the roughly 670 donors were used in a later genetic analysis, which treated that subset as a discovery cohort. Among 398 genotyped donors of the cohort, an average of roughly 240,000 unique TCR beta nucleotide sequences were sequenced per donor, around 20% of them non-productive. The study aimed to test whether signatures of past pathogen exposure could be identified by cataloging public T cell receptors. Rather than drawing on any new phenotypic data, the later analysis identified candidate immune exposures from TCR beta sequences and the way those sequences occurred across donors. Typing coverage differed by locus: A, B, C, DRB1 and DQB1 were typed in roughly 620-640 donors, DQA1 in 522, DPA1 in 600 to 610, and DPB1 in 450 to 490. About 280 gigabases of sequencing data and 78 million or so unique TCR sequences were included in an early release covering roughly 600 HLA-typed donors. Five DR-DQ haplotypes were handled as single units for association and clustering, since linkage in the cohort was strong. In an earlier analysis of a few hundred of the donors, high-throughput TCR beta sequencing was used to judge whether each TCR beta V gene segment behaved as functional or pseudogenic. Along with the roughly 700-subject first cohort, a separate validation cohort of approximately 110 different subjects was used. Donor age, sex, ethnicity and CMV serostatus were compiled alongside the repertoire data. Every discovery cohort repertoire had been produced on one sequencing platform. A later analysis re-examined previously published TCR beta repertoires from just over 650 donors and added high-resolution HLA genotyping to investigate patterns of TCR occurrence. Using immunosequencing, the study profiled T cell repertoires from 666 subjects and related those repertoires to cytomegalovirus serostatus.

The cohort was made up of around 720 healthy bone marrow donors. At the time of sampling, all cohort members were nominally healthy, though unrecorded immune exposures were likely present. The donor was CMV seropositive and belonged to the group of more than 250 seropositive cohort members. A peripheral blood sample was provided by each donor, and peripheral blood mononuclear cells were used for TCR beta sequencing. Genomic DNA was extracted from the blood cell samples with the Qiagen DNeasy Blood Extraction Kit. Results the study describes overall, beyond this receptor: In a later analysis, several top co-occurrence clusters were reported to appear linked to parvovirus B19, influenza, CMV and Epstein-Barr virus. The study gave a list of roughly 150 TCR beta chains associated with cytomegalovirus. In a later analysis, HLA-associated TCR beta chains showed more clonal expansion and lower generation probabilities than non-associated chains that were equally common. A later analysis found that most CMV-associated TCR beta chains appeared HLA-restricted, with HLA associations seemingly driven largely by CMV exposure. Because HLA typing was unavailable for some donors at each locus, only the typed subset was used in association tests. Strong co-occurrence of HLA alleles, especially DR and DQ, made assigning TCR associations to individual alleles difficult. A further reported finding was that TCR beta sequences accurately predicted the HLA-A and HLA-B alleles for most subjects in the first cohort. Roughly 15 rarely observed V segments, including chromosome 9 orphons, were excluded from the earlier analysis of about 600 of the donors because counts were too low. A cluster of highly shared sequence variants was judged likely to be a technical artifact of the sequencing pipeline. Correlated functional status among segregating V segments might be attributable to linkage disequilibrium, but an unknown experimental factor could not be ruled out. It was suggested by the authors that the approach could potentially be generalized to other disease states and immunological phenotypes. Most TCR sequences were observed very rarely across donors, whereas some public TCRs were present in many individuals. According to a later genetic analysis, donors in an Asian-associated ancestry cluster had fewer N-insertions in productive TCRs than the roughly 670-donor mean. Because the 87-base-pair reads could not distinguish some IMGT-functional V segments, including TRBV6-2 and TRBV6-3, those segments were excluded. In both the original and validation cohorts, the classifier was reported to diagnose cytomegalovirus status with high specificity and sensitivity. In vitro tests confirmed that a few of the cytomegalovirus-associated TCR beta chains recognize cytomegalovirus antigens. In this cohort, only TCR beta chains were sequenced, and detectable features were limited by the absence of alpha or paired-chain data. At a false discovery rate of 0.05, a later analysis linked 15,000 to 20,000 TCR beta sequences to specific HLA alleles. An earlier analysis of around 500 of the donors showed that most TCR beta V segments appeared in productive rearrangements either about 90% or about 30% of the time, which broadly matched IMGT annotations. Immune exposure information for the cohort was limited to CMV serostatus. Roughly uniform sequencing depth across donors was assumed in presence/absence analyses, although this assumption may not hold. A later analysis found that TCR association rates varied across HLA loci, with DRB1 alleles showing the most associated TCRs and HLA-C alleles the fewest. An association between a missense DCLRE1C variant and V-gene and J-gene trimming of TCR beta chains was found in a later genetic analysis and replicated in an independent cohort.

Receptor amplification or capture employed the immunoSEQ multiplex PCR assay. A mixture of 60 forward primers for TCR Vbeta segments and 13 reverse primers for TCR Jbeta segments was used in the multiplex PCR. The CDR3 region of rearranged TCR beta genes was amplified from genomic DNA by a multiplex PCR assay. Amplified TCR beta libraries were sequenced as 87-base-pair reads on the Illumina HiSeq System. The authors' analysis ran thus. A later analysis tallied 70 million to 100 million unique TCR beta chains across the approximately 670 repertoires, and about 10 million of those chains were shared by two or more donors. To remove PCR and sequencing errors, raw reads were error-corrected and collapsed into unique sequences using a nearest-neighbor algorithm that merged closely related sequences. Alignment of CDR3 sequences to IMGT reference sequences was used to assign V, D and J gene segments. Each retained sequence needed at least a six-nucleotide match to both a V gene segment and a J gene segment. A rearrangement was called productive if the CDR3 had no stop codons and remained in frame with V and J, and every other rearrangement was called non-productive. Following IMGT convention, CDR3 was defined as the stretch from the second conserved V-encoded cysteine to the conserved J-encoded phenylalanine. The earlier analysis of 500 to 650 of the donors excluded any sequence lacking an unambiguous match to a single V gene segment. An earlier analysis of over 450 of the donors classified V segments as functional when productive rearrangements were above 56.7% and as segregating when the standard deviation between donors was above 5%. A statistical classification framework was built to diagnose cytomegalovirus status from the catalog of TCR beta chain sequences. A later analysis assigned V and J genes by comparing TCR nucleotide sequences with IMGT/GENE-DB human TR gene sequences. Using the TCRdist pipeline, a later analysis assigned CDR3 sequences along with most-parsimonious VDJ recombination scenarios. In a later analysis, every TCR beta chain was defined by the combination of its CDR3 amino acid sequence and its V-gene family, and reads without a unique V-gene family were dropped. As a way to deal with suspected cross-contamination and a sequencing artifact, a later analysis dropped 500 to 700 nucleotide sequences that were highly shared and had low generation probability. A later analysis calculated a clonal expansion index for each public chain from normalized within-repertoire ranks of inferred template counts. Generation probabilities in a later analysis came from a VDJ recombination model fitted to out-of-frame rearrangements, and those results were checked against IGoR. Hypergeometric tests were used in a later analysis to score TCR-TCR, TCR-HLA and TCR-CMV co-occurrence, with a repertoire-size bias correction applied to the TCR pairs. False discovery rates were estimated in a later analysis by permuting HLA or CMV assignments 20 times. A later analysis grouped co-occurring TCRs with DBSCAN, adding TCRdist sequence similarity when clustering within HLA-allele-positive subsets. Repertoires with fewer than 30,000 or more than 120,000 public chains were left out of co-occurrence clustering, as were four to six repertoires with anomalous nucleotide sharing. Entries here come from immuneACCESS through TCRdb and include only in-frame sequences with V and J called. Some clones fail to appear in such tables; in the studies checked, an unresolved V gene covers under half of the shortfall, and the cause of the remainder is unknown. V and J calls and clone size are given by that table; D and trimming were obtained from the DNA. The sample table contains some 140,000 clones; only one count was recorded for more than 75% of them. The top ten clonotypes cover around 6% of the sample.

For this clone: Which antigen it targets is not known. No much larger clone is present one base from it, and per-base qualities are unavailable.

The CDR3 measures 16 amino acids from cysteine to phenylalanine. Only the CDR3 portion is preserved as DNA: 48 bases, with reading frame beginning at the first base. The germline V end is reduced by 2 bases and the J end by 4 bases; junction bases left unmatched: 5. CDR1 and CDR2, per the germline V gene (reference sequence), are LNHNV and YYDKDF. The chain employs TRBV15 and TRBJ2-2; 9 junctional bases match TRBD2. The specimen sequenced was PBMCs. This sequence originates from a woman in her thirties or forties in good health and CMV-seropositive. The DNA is TGTGCCACCAGCAGACATAGCGGGAGTGGCACCGGGGAGCTGTTTTTT. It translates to CATSRHSGSGTGELFF.